This record concerns one T cell receptor beta chain sequence. The sample originates from a study of cytomegalovirus exposure and HLA in healthy donors. It was with 60 Vbeta and 13 Jbeta primers that the PCR ran. Measured with immunoSEQ multiplex PCR; TCRdb has only the in-frame clones, and not every one. Reported are about 200,000 clones; the ten largest clones contain 0.74%. The germline V gene encodes CDR1 SGHRS and CDR2 YFSETQ. The CDR3 has 14 residues. Trimming removed 6 bases at V and 5 bases at J, with 17 bases between. V and J are TRBV5-1 and TRBJ2-5; perhaps TRBD1 as D (6 bases). This clonotype originated in a boy between 10 and 17 years old in good health and CMV-seronegative. Sequenced sample: PBMCs. CDR3 sequence (DNA): TGCGCCAGCACTCTAGGGGGAGATAAGGAGACCCAGTACTTC. It codes for CASTLGGDKETQYF.